The 8 T cell receptor beta chains below were found in one sample sequenced in a study of radiotherapy plus CTLA-4 blockade in lung cancer. Profiling relied on immunoSEQ multiplex PCR, and the TCRdb table lists in-frame clones only, not all of them. The sample contains roughly 44,000 clones, around 76% of which appear only once. Material: peripheral blood, obtained from a patient treated with radiotherapy plus ipilimumab. Source of these receptors: a human donor with non-small cell lung cancer who had stable disease on radiotherapy plus ipilimumab.

The chain employs TRBV6-5 and TRBJ2-7; tentative D call: TRBD1 (5 bases). From germline, CDR1 is MNHEY and CDR2 SVGAGI. The CDR3 extends over 12 amino acids. V lost 9 bases and J lost 6, with 15 bases in between. CDR3 DNA: TGTGCCAGGATTTCGATTAGGGGCGAGCAGTACTTC. This sequence encodes CARISIRGEQYF.

The chain has TRBV19 and TRBJ1-2; 8 bases are shared with TRBD1. CDR3 size: 17 residues. Germline V gene lookup returns CDR1 LNHDA and CDR2 SQIVND (reference sequence). V shed 4 bases, J shed 1 base, and the junction held 11 bases outside the gene matches. The CDR3 coding sequence is TGTGCCAGTAGTACCCAACGACAGGGGAGGGTTAACTATGGCTACACCTTC. It encodes CASSTQRQGRVNYGYTF.

The chain joins TRBV19 to TRBJ1-6; no firm D call. The germline gives CDR1 LNHDA, CDR2 SQIVND (reference sequence). CDR3 length equals 16 residues. V lost 5 bases to trimming and J lost 9 bases, with 20 bases between them. Here the CDR3 reads CASSSSLRARSSPLHF. As DNA, the CDR3 is TGTGCCAGTAGTTCCTCCCTCCGGGCTCGGAGTTCACCCCTCCACTTT.

The CDR3 loop is CASRGRRTNYGYTF. Written as DNA, the CDR3 is TGTGCCAGCAGGGGTCGACGGACTAACTATGGCTACACCTTC. This chain connects TRBV2 to TRBJ1-2, with D uncertain. Trimming left V 6 bases short and J 0 bases short, with 11 bases between. CDR1 and CDR2 (germline): SNHLY, FYNNEI. This CDR3 region has 14 residues.

The chain uses TRBV5-4 and TRBJ1-6, with 8 positions matching TRBD1. V dropped 3 bases and J dropped 1; count of bases not matched to a gene: 6. The CDR3 covers 17 residues. Looked up from germline, CDR1 is SGHNT and CDR2 is YYREEE (reference sequence). The CDR3, as DNA: TGTGCCAGCAGCTCCTGGACAGGGATATCCTATAATTCACCCCTCCACTTT. Translating gives CASSSWTGISYNSPLHF.

The chain recombines TRBV19 with TRBJ1-6; D might be TRBD1 (5 bases). Per germline, CDR1 LNHDA and CDR2 SQIVND (reference sequence). V was pared by 3 bases and J by 3 bases, with 9 bases between. The CDR3 sequence is 15 residues long. The CDR3 loop is CASSIIDSYNSPLHF. In DNA, the CDR3 is TGTGCCAGTAGTATTATAGACAGCTATAATTCACCCCTCCACTTT.

V is TRBV5-1 and J is TRBJ2-7; possible D gene TRBD1, 5 bases. This CDR3 contains 15 residues. The ends were cut back, 2 bases at V and 2 bases at J, with 14 bases in the middle. Per germline, CDR1 SGHRS and CDR2 YFSETQ. CDR3 in DNA: TGCGCCAGCAGCTTTGGAACAGGCCGGGCCTACGAGCAGTACGTC. Residues: CASSFGTGRAYEQYV.

The chain has TRBV14 and TRBJ1-2; 8 nucleotides align to TRBD1. This CDR3 is 15 amino acids long. V shed 0 bases and J 5 bases; nucleotides not matched to a gene: 5. CDR1 and CDR2 (germline): SGHDN, FVKESK. The CDR3 nucleotides read TGTGCCAGCAGCCAAGATCTGCAGGGGGCGTATGGCTACACCTTC. Its translation is CASSQDLQGAYGYTF.